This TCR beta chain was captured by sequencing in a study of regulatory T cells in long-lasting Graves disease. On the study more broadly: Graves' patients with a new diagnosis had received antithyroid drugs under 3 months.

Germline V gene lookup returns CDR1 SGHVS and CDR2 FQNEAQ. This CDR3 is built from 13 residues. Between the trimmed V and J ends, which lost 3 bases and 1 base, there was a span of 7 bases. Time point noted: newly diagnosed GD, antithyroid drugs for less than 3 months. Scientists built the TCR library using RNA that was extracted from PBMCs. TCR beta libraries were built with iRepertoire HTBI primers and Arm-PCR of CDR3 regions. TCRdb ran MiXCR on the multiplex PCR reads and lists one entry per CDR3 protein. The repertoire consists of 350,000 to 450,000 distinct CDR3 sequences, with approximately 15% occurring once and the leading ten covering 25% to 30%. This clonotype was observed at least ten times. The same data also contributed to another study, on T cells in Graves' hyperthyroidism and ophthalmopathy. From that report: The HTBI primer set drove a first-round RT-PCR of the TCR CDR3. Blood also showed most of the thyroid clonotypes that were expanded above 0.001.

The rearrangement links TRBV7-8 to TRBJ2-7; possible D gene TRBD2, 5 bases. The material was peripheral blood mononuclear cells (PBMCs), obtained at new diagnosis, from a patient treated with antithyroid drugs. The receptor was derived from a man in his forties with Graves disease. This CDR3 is CASSFGLSYEQYF. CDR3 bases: TGTGCCAGCAGCTTCGGACTTTCCTACGAGCAGTACTTC.